This T cell receptor (beta chain) was captured by sequencing in a study of blood T cells in healthy people across ages. Together with a sample-barcoded 5' primer, a J-beta primer mix was included in a second PCR lasting roughly 7 to 11 cycles. Each single sample gave us at least 2.5 million CDR3-containing paired-end reads. Each CDR3 protein is one row after TCRdb ran MiXCR on the 5' RACE reads. The sample includes about 1.6 million distinct CDR3 sequences, approximately 32% of them seen just once. About this clonotype itself: Given a much more abundant clone one base away, this may be a read error.

This CDR3 is built from 16 residues. Germline V gives CDR1 KGHSH, CDR2 LQKENI. The sequence was obtained from a woman aged 25 to 39 in good health. The chain recombines TRBV18 with TRBJ2-5, with 7 bases lining up with TRBD1. Near its end, the DNA agrees better with TRBJ2-7, so the J call may be wrong. Material for sequencing was blood. The CDR3, as DNA: TGTGCCAACTCACCACTTCTGGGACAGAGGTCCTACGAGCAGTACTTC. It yields the protein CANSPLLGQRSYEQYF.